This section outlines one T cell receptor beta chain sequence together with its context. Its antigen is as yet unknown. In germline, CDR1 is MGHRA, CDR2 YSYEKL. V lost 0 bases, J lost 0 bases, and 16 bases lay in between. The CDR3 runs to 18 residues. The data are from a study of response to subunit inactivated influenza vaccine. From the RT-PCR reads, TCRdb called clonotypes with MiXCR, one entry per CDR3 protein. The repertoire consists of 630,000 or so distinct CDR3 sequences, with more than 15% occurring once and the leading ten covering 11%. General study results and limits: Few new T cells, the authors suggested, are recruited by each seasonal influenza vaccination.

This sample comprised PBMCs from blood, obtained 11 to 12 days after vaccination. The genes are TRBV4-1 and TRBJ2-3; D possibly corresponds to TRBD2 (5 bases). The origin of this receptor is a middle-aged man who received an inactivated influenza vaccine. CDR3 nucleotides: TGCGCCAGCAGCCAAGATTCTGTCGGGGAGACTAGCACAGATACGCAGTATTTT. Translating it yields CASSQDSVGETSTDTQYF.